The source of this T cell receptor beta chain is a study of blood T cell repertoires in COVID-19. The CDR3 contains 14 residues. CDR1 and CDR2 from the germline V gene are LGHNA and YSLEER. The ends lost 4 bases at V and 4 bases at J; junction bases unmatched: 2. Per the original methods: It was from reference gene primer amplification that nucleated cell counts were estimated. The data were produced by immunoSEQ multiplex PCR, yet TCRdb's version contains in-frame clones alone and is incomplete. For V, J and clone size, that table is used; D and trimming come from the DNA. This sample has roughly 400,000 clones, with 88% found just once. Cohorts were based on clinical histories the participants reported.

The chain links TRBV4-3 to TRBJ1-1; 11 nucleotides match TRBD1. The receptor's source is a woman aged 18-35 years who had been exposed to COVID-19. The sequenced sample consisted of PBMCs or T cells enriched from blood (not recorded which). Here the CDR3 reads CASSPGTGGTEAFF. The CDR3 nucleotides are TGCGCCAGCAGCCCCGGGACAGGGGGCACTGAAGCTTTCTTT.